Listed here are 7 T cell receptor beta chains from one sample, sequenced in a study of blood T cell repertoires in COVID-19. The repertoire was sequenced with immunoSEQ multiplex PCR; TCRdb's copy has only in-frame clones and lacks some. The data contain about 380,000 clones, 70% to 90% of them singletons. The sample taken for sequencing was PBMCs or T cells enriched from blood (not recorded which). Receptors originate from a man aged 30 to 45 who had recovered from COVID-19.

This rearrangement joins TRBV5-1 to TRBJ2-2, with D possibly matching TRBD2 (5 bases). This CDR3 is 14 amino acids long. Per germline, CDR1 SGHRS and CDR2 YFSETQ. The V and J ends lost 6 bases and 2 bases respectively, with 11 bases between them. CDR3 sequence reads: CASKGLGNTGELFF. As DNA, the CDR3 is TGCGCCAGCAAAGGACTGGGAAACACCGGGGAGCTGTTTTTT. The whole variable domain, remainder taken from reference TRBV5-1 and TRBJ2-2, is KAGVTQTPRYLIKTRGQQVTLSCSPISGHRSVSWYQQTPGQGLQFLFEYFSETQRNKGNFPGRFSGRQFSNSRSEMNVSTLELGDSALYLCASKGLGNTGELFFGEGSRLTVL.

The chain has TRBV5-1 and TRBJ2-3; the match to TRBD2 covers 8 bases. Germline assignment: CDR1 SGHRS and CDR2 YFSETQ. Trimming at V came to 6 bases and at J to 0 bases, leaving 6 bases not matched to a gene. CDR3 length: 15 residues. The CDR3 sequence is CASTTSGTSTDTQYF. CDR3 DNA: TGCGCCAGCACCACTAGCGGTACTAGCACAGATACGCAGTATTTT.

The chain joins TRBV6-1 to TRBJ2-7; TRBD2 might be the D (5 bases). The CDR3 sequence is 16 residues long. CDR1 and CDR2 (germline): MNHNS, SASEGT. V shed 1 base and J shed 9 bases, with 22 bases lying between them. The CDR3 DNA reads as TGTGCCAGCAGTGAAGTGGGTTCGGGATCCCTCGTGGGGCAGTACTTC. It yields the protein CASSEVGSGSLVGQYF.

J is TRBJ1-2 and V is TRBV6-5; TRBD1 matches 9 bases. This CDR3 spans 15 amino acids. The V gene end was trimmed by 6 bases and the J gene end by 4 bases; junction bases not matched to a gene: 9. Per the germline V gene, CDR1 is MNHEY and CDR2 is SVGAGI. This CDR3 is CASRAGTGYGYGYTF. CDR3 in DNA: TGTGCCAGCAGGGCCGGGACAGGGTATGGCTATGGCTACACCTTC.

The chain links TRBV27 to TRBJ2-2; D uncertain. This CDR3 spans 12 amino acids. Trimming left V 6 bases short and J 3 bases short, with 5 bases between. Germline V gene data show CDR1 as MNHEY and CDR2 as SMNVEV (reference sequence). The CDR3 is CASSGYTGELFF. The CDR3 nucleotides read TGTGCCAGCAGCGGGTACACCGGGGAGCTGTTTTTT.

This rearrangement joins TRBV15 to TRBJ1-4; 7 bases line up with TRBD1. The V gene's germline CDR1 is LNHNV and CDR2 YYDKDF (reference sequence). The CDR3 runs to 16 residues. The junction had 6 bases not matched to a gene; V was cut back by 5 bases and J by 0 bases. CDR3 nucleotides: TGTGCCACCAGCCCGGGACAGCCTGCAACTAATGAAAAACTGTTTTTT. It encodes CATSPGQPATNEKLFF.

The chain employs TRBV18 and TRBJ2-2, with D tentatively TRBD1 (6 bases). Germline CDR1 and CDR2: KGHSH and LQKENI. The V end lost 1 base, the J end lost 0 bases, and 9 bases lay between the germline ends. CDR3 size: 16 residues. CDR3 protein: CASSPQRTANTGELFF. The CDR3 bases are TGTGCCAGCTCACCACAGAGGACAGCGAACACCGGGGAGCTGTTTTTT.